The present TCR beta chain was sequenced within a study of human thymus T cells. Findings and limits, study-wide: The authors found apparently biased V and J gene usage in thymic and blood repertoires. Unrelated individuals had highly overlapping thymic repertoires, as reported in related research.

Produced via immunoSEQ multiplex PCR; TCRdb's table is partial and in-frame only. The sample has some 130,000 clones, approximately 96% seen once. Concerning this clone: Its antigen remains unidentified.

Thymus tissue was removed during corrective cardiac surgery. Serving as donors were healthy Finnish infants, each of whom was having open corrective surgery for congenital heart defects. Source material: thymus tissue. This sequence originates from a boy in the first two years of life with a congenital heart defect but otherwise immunologically healthy.

CDR3 bases: TGTGCCAGCAGTAAGGAACCTTCTTTTCAAGAGACCCAGTACTTC. As protein: CASSKEPSFQETQYF. The rearrangement uses TRBV28 and TRBJ2-5; unclear D gene. Germline-derived CDR1 and CDR2 are MDHEN and SYDVKM. V lost 5 bases, J lost 2 bases, and 15 bases lay in between. This CDR3 comprises 15 residues.